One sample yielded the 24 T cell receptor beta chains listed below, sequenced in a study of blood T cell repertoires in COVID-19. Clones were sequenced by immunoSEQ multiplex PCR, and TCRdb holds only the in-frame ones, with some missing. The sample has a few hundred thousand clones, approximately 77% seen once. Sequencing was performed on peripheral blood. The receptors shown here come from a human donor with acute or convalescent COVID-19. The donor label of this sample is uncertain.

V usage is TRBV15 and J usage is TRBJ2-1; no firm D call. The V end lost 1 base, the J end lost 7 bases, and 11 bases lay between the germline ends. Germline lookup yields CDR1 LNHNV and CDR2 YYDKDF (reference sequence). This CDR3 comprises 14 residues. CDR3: CATSRGQNVNEQFF. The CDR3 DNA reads TGTGCCACCAGCAGAGGTCAGAATGTGAATGAGCAGTTCTTC.

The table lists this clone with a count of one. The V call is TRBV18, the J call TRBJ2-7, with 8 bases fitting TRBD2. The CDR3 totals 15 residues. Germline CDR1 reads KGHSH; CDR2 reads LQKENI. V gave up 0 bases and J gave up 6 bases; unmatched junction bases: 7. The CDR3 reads CASSPPGGREVEQYF. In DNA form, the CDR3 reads TGTGCCAGCTCACCACCCGGGGGGCGGGAGGTCGAGCAGTACTTC.

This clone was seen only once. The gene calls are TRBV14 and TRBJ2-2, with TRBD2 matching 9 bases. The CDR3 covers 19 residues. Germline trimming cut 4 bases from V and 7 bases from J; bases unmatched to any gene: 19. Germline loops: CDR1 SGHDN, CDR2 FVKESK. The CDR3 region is CASSRSLGRASGTGGELFF. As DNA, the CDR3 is TGTGCCAGCAGCCGATCACTCGGACGGGCTAGCGGGACGGGCGGGGAGCTGTTTTTT.

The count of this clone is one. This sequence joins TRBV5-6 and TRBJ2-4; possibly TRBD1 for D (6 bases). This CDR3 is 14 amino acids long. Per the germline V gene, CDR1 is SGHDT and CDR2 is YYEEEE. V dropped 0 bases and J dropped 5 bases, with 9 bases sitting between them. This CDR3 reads CASSLGGQQNIQYF. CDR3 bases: TGTGCCAGCAGCTTGGGGGGGCAACAAAACATTCAGTACTTC.

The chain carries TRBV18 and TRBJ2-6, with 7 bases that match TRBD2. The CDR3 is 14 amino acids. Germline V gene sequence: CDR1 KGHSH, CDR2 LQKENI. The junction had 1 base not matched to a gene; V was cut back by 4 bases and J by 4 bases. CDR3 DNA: TGTGCCAGCTCACTCGGGAGGGGGGCCAACGTCCTGACTTTC. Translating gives CASSLGRGANVLTF.

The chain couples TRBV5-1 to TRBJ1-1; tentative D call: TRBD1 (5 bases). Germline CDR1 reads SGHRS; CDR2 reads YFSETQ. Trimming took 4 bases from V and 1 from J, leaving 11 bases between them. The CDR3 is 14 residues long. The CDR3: CASSAHTGNTEAFF. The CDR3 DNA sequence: TGCGCCAGCAGCGCCCATACAGGGAACACTGAAGCTTTCTTT.

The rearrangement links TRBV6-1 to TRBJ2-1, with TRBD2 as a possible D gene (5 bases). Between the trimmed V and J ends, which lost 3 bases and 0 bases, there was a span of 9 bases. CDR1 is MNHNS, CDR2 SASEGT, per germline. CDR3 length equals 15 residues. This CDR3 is CASSDLGSSYNEQFF. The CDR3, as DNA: TGTGCCAGCAGTGATTTGGGGAGCTCCTACAATGAGCAGTTCTTC.

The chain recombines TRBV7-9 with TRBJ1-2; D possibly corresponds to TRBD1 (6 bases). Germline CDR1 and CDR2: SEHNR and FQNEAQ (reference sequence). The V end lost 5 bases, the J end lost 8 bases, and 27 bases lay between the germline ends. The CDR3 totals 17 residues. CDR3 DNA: TGTGCCAGCAGCCCAATCAGTGGGGGGGCCGTCTTAGGCGGCTACACCTTC. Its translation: CASSPISGGAVLGGYTF.

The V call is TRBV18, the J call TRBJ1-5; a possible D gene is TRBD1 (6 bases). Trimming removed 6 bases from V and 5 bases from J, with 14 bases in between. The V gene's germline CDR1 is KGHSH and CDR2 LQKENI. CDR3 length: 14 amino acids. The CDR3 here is CASSPTGGYQPQHF. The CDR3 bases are TGTGCCAGCTCCCCGACAGGAGGCTATCAGCCCCAGCATTTT.

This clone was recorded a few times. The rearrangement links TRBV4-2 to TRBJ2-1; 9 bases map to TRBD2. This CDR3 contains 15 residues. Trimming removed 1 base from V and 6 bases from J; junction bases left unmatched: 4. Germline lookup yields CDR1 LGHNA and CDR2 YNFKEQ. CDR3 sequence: CASSQGRGGPNEQFF. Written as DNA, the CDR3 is TGTGCCAGCAGCCAAGGGCGGGGGGGCCCCAATGAGCAGTTCTTC.

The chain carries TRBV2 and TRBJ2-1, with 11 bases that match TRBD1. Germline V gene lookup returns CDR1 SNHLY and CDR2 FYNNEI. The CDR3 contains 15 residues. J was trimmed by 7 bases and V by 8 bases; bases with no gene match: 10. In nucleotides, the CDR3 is TGTGCCAGCTCTAGAGGACAGGGGGCGCTTAATGAGCAGTTCTTC. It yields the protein CASSRGQGALNEQFF. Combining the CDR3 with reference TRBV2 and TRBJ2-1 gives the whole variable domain EPEVTQTPSHQVTQMGQEVILRCVPISNHLYFYWYRQILGQKVEFLVSFYNNEISEKSEIFDDQFSVERPDGSNFTLKIRSTKLEDSAMYFCASSRGQGALNEQFFGPGTRLTVL.

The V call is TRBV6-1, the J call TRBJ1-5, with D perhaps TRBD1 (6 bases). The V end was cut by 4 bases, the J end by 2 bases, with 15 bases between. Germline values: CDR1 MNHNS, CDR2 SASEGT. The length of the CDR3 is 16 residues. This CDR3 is CASSVGGAVGNQPQHF. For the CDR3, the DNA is TGTGCCAGCAGTGTTGGGGGGGCTGTTGGCAATCAGCCCCAGCATTTT.

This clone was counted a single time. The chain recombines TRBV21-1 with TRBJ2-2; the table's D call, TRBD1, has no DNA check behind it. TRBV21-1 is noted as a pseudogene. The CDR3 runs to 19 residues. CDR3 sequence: CATLGPGQLSRGNTGELFF. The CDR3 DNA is TGTGCCACCCTGGGGCCGGGACAACTCTCAAGGGGGAACACCGGGGAGCTGTTTTTT.

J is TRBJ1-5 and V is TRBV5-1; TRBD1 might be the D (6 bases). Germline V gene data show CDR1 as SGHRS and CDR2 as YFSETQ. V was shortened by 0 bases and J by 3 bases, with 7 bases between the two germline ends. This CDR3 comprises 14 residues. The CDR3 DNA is TGCGCCAGCAGCTTGGCAGGGGACAATCAGCCCCAGCATTTT. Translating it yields CASSLAGDNQPQHF.

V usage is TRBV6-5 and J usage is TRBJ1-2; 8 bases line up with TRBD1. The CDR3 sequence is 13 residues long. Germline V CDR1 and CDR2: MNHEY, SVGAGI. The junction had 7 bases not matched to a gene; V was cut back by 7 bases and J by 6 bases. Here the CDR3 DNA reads TGTGCCAGCATTGGGCAGGGGGCAAATGGCTACACCTTC. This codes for CASIGQGANGYTF.

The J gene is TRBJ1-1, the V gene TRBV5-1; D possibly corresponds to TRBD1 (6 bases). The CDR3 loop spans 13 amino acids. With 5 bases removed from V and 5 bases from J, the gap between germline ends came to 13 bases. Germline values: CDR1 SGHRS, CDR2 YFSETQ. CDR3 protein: CASRARQGTEAFF. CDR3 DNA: TGCGCCAGCAGGGCCCGGCAGGGGACTGAAGCTTTCTTT. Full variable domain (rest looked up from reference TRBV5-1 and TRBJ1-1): KAGVTQTPRYLIKTRGQQVTLSCSPISGHRSVSWYQQTPGQGLQFLFEYFSETQRNKGNFPGRFSGRQFSNSRSEMNVSTLELGDSALYLCASRARQGTEAFFGQGTRLTVV.

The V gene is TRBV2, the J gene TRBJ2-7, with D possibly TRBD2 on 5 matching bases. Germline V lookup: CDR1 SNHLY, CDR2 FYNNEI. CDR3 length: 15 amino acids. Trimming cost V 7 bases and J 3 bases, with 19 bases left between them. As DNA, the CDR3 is TGTGCCAGCACCCGCCGGGGAGCCATGGGCTACGAGCAGTACTTC. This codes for CASTRRGAMGYEQYF.

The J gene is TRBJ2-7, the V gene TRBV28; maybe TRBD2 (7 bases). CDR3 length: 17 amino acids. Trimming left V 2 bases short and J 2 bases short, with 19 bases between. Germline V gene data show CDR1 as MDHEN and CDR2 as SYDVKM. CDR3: CASSLPLYGEGAYEQYF. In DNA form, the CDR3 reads TGTGCCAGCAGTTTACCCCTCTACGGGGAGGGGGCCTACGAGCAGTACTTC. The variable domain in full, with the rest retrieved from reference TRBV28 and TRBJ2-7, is DVKVTQSSRYLVKRTGEKVFLECVQDMDHENMFWYRQDPGLGLRLIYFSYDVKMKEKGDIPEGYSVSREKKERFSLILESASTNQTSMYLCASSLPLYGEGAYEQYFGPGTRLTVT.

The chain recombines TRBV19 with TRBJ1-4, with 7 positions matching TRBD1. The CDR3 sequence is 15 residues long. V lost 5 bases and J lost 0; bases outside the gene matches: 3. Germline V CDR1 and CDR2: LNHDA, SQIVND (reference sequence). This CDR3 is CASSRGTATNEKLFF. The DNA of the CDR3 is TGTGCCAGTAGTCGAGGGACAGCAACTAATGAAAAACTGTTTTTT.

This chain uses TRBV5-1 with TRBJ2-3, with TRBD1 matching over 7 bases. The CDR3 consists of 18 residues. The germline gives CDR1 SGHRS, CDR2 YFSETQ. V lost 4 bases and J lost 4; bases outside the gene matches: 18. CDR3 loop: CASSPGSTGILASDTQYF. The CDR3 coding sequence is TGCGCCAGCAGCCCAGGCTCGACAGGGATCCTTGCGTCAGATACGCAGTATTTT.

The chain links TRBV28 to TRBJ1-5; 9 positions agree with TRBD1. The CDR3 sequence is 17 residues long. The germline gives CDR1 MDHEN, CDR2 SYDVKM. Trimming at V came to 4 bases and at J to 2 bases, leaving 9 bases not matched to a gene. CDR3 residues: CASSWTGALLGNQPQHF. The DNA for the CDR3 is TGTGCCAGCAGTTGGACAGGGGCCCTATTGGGCAATCAGCCCCAGCATTTT.

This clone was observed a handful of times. The CDR3: CASSWWSGEYTGELFF. CDR3 in DNA: TGTGCCAGCAGCTGGTGGAGCGGGGAGTACACCGGGGAGCTGTTTTTT. The chain joins TRBV5-6 to TRBJ2-2; 7 bases match TRBD2. CDR1 is SGHDT, CDR2 YYEEEE, per germline. Losses at the gene ends were 3 bases for V and 3 bases for J; bases not matched to a gene: 8. CDR3 length: 16 amino acids.

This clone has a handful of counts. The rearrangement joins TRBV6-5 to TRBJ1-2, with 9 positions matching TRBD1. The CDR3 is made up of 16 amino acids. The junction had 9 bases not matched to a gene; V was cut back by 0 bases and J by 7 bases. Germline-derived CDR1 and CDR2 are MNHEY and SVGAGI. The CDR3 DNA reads TGTGCCAGCAGTTACTCTAGAGGACAGGGGAGTCTTGGCTACACCTTC. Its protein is CASSYSRGQGSLGYTF.

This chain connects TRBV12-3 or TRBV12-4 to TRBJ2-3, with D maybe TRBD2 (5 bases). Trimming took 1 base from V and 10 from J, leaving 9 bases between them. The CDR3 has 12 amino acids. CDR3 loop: CASSLGRTSQYF. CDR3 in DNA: TGTGCCAGCAGTTTAGGGCGGACTTCGCAGTATTTT.